This T cell receptor (beta chain) was captured by sequencing in a study of blood T cells in healthy people across ages. The sample holds a few counts of this clonotype. Using a J-beta primer mix together with a sample-barcoded 5' primer, a second PCR was run for roughly 6 to 11 cycles. MiXCR, run by TCRdb on the 5' RACE reads, gives a single entry per CDR3 protein. This repertoire shows roughly 1.6 million distinct CDR3 sequences, around 36% found once; its top ten account for about 11%. The source is a woman aged 25 to 39 in good health. The material sequenced was blood.

For the CDR3, the DNA is TGCAGCGTTGTGCCGGCCGGGGGCACTGAAGCTTTCTTT. As protein: CSVVPAGGTEAFF. V is TRBV29-1 and J is TRBJ1-1; tentatively, D is TRBD1 (5 bases). Deletions cut 4 bases from V and 4 bases from J, with 13 bases between. The germline V gene has CDR1 SQVTM and CDR2 ANQGSEA. The CDR3 totals 13 residues.